This is a list of T cell receptor beta chains from one sample in a study of CD8 T cells in ankylosing spondylitis. TCRdb used MiXCR to reprocess the 5' RACE reads, holding one entry per CDR3 protein. The sample holds about 700,000 distinct CDR3 sequences, roughly 19% seen once. Sample: blood, either unsorted or a sorted T cell fraction (not recorded which). The source of these receptors is a male donor with ankylosing spondylitis. Both conserved end residues are part of each CDR3. D genes are given only for firm matches.

TRBV6-5 | 13 | NA | CASSIERAYEQYF
TRBV12-3/TRBV12-4 | 13 | NA | CASGRQAIYEQYF
TRBV20-1 | 14 | TRBD1 | CSAATRGHGDTQYF
TRBV7-8 | 18 | TRBD2 | CASSLGDPGLASYNEQFF
TRBV7-2 | 15 | NA | CASSPEGQKYNEQFF
TRBV29-1 | 15 | NA | CSVEGGGAESAEAFF
TRBV5-1 | 16 | TRBD2 | CASSLGISGGQYEQYF
TRBV12-3/TRBV12-4 | 18 | TRBD1 | CARSLVGTGTGGRDTQYF
TRBV2 | 13 | NA | CASREAVYNEQFF
TRBV4-1 | 18 | TRBD2 | CASSPRGEGTGDYNEQFF
TRBV5-1 | 15 | NA | CASSLPATSTDTQYF
TRBV20-1 | 17 | NA | CSARDRARPTNTGELFF
TRBV12-3/TRBV12-4 | 14 | NA | CASSFNGRWTEAFF
TRBV4-3 | 15 | NA | CASSTQRGSADTQYF
TRBV12-3/TRBV12-4 | 16 | TRBD2 | CASSPTSGANTGELFF
TRBV19 | 13 | NA | CASSIVRHSEQYF
TRBV5-1 | 15 | NA | CASSLEGGRGDPQYF
TRBV27 | 19 | TRBD2 | CASSSPWEGRPSGVGELFF
TRBV5-6 | 16 | NA | CASSSEVLRVFNEAFF
TRBV4-1 | 17 | NA | CASSHDSQGRGYNEQFF
TRBV20-1 | 16 | TRBD1 | CSARDSLGQGSEKLFF
TRBV28 | 16 | NA | CASSSSYSGSSYEQYF